This TCR beta chain was sequenced in a study of identical twins. A single record per CDR3 protein comes from TCRdb applying MiXCR to the 5' RACE reads. The sample includes about 890,000 distinct CDR3 sequences, about 12% of them seen just once. This clonotype was picked up a small number of times. Trimming at V came to 6 bases and at J to 5 bases, leaving 5 bases not matched to a gene. Germline V lookup: CDR1 MNHNS, CDR2 SASEGT. This CDR3 is 14 amino acids long. The sample was also reused in another study, on yellow fever vaccine responses in identical twins.

This chain links TRBV6-1 with TRBJ2-1; 9 positions match TRBD2. Source material: PBMCs. This sequence originates from a woman aged 18-35 years in good health. The CDR3 loop reads CASSNSGGHNEQFF. Here the CDR3 DNA reads TGTGCCAGCAGCAATAGCGGGGGACACAATGAGCAGTTCTTC.